The TCR beta chain under discussion was sequenced for a study of blood T cell repertoires in COVID-19. V dropped 4 bases and J dropped 0 bases, with 14 bases sitting between them. From germline, CDR1 is SGHRS and CDR2 YFSETQ. The CDR3 spans 16 residues. In the authors' methods: Counts of nucleated cells, estimated from reference gene primer amplification, were obtained. The repertoire was sequenced with immunoSEQ multiplex PCR; TCRdb's copy has only in-frame clones and lacks some. V and J calls and clone size are copied from that table; D and trimming were computed from the DNA. Here the sample spans fewer than 250,000 clones, 80% to 90% being singletons.

The chain is built from TRBV5-1 and TRBJ1-3; a weak D match, TRBD1 (6 bases). Specimen: PBMCs or T cells enriched from blood (not recorded which). The clonotype was recovered from a woman aged 40-49 years with acute COVID-19. The CDR3 is CASSTDSYSSGNTIYF. The DNA for the CDR3 is TGCGCCAGCAGCACGGACAGTTACAGCTCTGGAAACACCATATATTTT.